The present TCR beta chain was sequenced within a study of blood T cells in healthy people across ages. Together with a sample-barcoded 5' primer, a J-beta primer mix was included in a second PCR lasting roughly 6 to 12 cycles. At least 3 million CDR3-containing paired-end reads were obtained per sample. TCRdb re-derived calls from the 5' RACE reads in MiXCR, one entry per CDR3 protein. The table lists 1.2 million to 1.5 million distinct CDR3 sequences, roughly 45% of them singletons. Input material: blood. The origin of this receptor is a woman aged 18-29 years in good health.

CDR3 nucleotide sequence: TGTGCCAGCAGTCGGGGTGGAGAAGGAGGCATTCAGTACTTC. It is translated as CASSRGGEGGIQYF. The chain links TRBV3-1 to TRBJ2-4; D may be TRBD2 (5 bases). The germline V gene encodes CDR1 LGHDT and CDR2 YNNKEL (reference sequence). This CDR3 spans 14 amino acids. V gave up 6 bases and J gave up 9 bases, with 18 bases separating them.